This T cell receptor (beta chain) was sequenced in a study of monozygotic twins with inflammatory bowel disease. Study-level points and caveats: Among the T cells, different subtypes could not be distinguished. Twins with IBD had fewer clonotypes in common with others than healthy twins, particularly during disease activity.

Each UMI harboured a 6-nucleotide sample barcode and was appended via template switching. Each of TCRalpha and TCRbeta cDNA went through two nested PCRs, lasting about 15 and 9 cycles. From the 5' RACE reads, TCRdb lists one entry per CDR3 protein and no DNA. This table holds about 160,000 distinct CDR3 sequences. Turning to this clonotype: Its specificity is unknown.

Germline lookup yields CDR1 MNHEY and CDR2 SMNVEV (reference sequence). The CDR3 runs 14 residues. The sequence was obtained from a human donor with ulcerative colitis or Crohn's disease, or a healthy co-twin of an affected twin (not recorded which). The chain couples TRBV27 to TRBJ2-3. The sequencing sample was made of blood. The CDR3 reads CARTGYPSTDTQYF.